This entry is about one T cell receptor (beta chain). The source of the sample is a study of control samples from healthy donors and cancer patients. The CDR3 loop spans 15 amino acids. Germline loops: CDR1 SQVTM, CDR2 ANQGSEA. The V gene end was trimmed by 4 bases and the J gene end by 3 bases; junction bases not matched to a gene: 7. Repertoires were generated with immunoSEQ multiplex PCR, while TCRdb's copy carries only in-frame clones and drops some. Of 40,000 to 50,000 clones listed, about three quarters are singletons. The TCR was taken from a male donor with melanoma. The sequenced sample consisted of formalin-fixed, paraffin-embedded tissue. The rearrangement uses TRBV29-1 and TRBJ2-3; 10 nucleotides align to TRBD2. The CDR3 coding sequence is TGCAGCGTTGGTGCAGCGGGAGGGGGAACAGATACGCAGTATTTT. It codes for CSVGAAGGGTDTQYF.